This entry lists 15 T cell receptor beta chains sequenced from one sample in a study of blood T cell repertoires in COVID-19. Data came from immunoSEQ multiplex PCR; TCRdb stores just in-frame clones and leaves some out. This table holds about 160,000 clones, 60% to 85% found once. Material: peripheral blood. The receptors stem from a man aged 55 to 70 with acute or convalescent COVID-19.

This clone was seen a handful of times. The CDR3 sequence is CASSPSGVRGEQYF. In DNA, the CDR3 is TGTGCCAGCAGCCCAAGCGGGGTTCGCGGCGAGCAGTACTTC. The V call is TRBV7-9, the J call TRBJ2-7, with 7 positions matching TRBD2. CDR3 size: 14 residues. Trimming cost V 5 bases and J 6 bases; bases outside gene matches: 10. Looked up from germline, CDR1 is SEHNR and CDR2 is FQNEAQ (reference sequence).

The gene calls are TRBV27 and TRBJ2-1; D is uncertain. The germline gives CDR1 MNHEY, CDR2 SMNVEV (reference sequence). This CDR3 is 13 amino acids long. Trimming removed 2 bases at V and 2 bases at J, with 4 bases between. The CDR3 reads CASSLAAYNEQFF. The CDR3 bases are TGTGCCAGCAGTTTAGCAGCCTACAATGAGCAGTTCTTC.

This rearrangement joins TRBV18 to TRBJ1-2, with D possibly TRBD1 on 6 matching bases. Per the germline V gene, CDR1 is KGHSH and CDR2 is LQKENI. CDR3 length: 15 residues. The ends were cut back, 3 bases at V and 10 bases at J, with 21 bases in the middle. CDR3 sequence: CASSPPVTGSAVYTF. The CDR3 bases are TGTGCCAGCTCACCCCCCGTGACAGGATCGGCGGTCTACACCTTC.

The genes are TRBV11-2 and TRBJ1-1, with unresolved D. V shed 5 bases and J shed 6 bases, with 13 bases lying between them. Looked up from germline, CDR1 is SGHAT and CDR2 is FQNNGV. The CDR3 length is 13 residues. The CDR3 sequence is CASSVQRVPEAFF. The CDR3 DNA follows: TGTGCCAGCAGCGTTCAGCGGGTCCCTGAAGCTTTCTTT.

As DNA, the CDR3 is TGTGCCAGCAGCGTAGCTGGGCAGGGGGCGCTGGGCACTGAAGCTTTCTTT. It translates to CASSVAGQGALGTEAFF. The rearrangement uses TRBV9 and TRBJ1-1; TRBD1 matches 8 bases. CDR3 size: 17 residues. V gave up 0 bases and J gave up 4 bases; unmatched junction bases: 11. The V gene's germline CDR1 is SGDLS and CDR2 YYNGEE. Using reference TRBV9 and TRBJ1-1 for the parts outside the CDR3, the full variable domain is DSGVTQTPKHLITATGQRVTLRCSPRSGDLSVYWYQQSLDQGLQFLIQYYNGEERAKGNILERFSAQQFPDLHSELNLSSLELGDSALYFCASSVAGQGALGTEAFFGQGTRLTVV.

The rearrangement uses TRBV3-1 (or the pseudogene TRBV3-2) and TRBJ2-7; 13 nucleotides line up with TRBD2. The CDR3 has 15 amino acids. Germline CDR1 LGHDT, CDR2 YNNKEL (reference sequence). V shed 4 bases and J 4 bases; nucleotides not matched to a gene: 4. In DNA, the CDR3 is TGTGCCAGCAGCCCCGGACTAGCGGGGGCTTACGAGCAGTACTTC. Translation: CASSPGLAGAYEQYF.

This clone was detected a few times. The genes are TRBV5-6 and TRBJ1-2, with TRBD1 matching 7 bases. The CDR3 loop spans 16 amino acids. J lost 8 bases, V lost 3 bases, and 16 bases had no gene match. Per the germline V gene, CDR1 is SGHDT and CDR2 is YYEEEE. Written as DNA, the CDR3 is TGTGCCAGCAGCTCTACCGACAGGGTAATTCGGGAAGGCTACACCTTC. Translated: CASSSTDRVIREGYTF.

The table lists this clone with a count of one. The same CDR3 also results from other DNA sequences found in this sample. This chain's CDR3 is CASSVPGNEQFF. The DNA of the CDR3 is TGTGCCAGCAGCGTGCCCGGCAATGAGCAGTTCTTC. The V gene is TRBV9, the J gene TRBJ2-1; D is undetermined. The CDR3 is 12 residues long. V was cut by 2 bases and J by 6 bases, with 6 bases left in between. Germline V CDR1 and CDR2: SGDLS, YYNGEE.

V is TRBV18 and J is TRBJ1-3; D call uncertain. V lost 6 bases to trimming and J lost 0 bases, with 15 bases between them. Germline CDR1 reads KGHSH; CDR2 reads LQKENI. The CDR3 is 16 amino acids. CDR3 sequence reads: CASSSARPSSGNTIYF. The CDR3 coding sequence is TGTGCCAGCTCTAGCGCCAGGCCGAGCTCTGGAAACACCATATATTTT.

The V call is TRBV10-2, the J call TRBJ2-1; D is possibly TRBD1 (6 bases). The V gene lost 4 bases and the J gene lost 3 bases, with 7 bases spanning the gap. This CDR3 is 13 amino acids long. The V gene's germline CDR1 is WSHSY and CDR2 SAAADI. In DNA, the CDR3 is TGCGCCAGCAGTGGGGACATCTACAATGAGCAGTTCTTC. Its protein product is CASSGDIYNEQFF.

This chain links TRBV18 with TRBJ1-5, with 9 bases identical to TRBD1. Losses at the gene ends were 3 bases for V and 4 bases for J; bases not matched to a gene: 7. The CDR3 is made up of 16 amino acids. In germline, CDR1 is KGHSH, CDR2 LQKENI. CDR3 sequence: CASSPTDRGGNQPQHF. CDR3 DNA sequence: TGTGCCAGCTCACCGACGGACAGGGGAGGAAATCAGCCCCAGCATTTT.

The rearrangement joins TRBV7-9 to TRBJ2-7; the D gene is possibly TRBD1 (5 bases). The CDR3 loop spans 12 amino acids. V was pared by 5 bases and J by 4 bases, with 9 bases between. The V gene's germline CDR1 is SEHNR and CDR2 FQNEAQ (reference sequence). As DNA, the CDR3 is TGTGCCAGCAGCCCGAGACAGTACGAGCAGTACTTC. It codes for CASSPRQYEQYF.

The V gene is TRBV7-2, the J gene TRBJ1-2; perhaps TRBD1 as D (6 bases). Per the germline V gene, CDR1 is SGHTA and CDR2 is FQGNSA. Trimming cost V 4 bases and J 6 bases, with 15 bases left between them. This CDR3 contains 14 residues. CDR3 DNA: TGTGCCAGCAGCTACCGCAGGGGACCCGATGGCTACACCTTC. Amino acid sequence: CASSYRRGPDGYTF. Complete variable domain (other parts from reference TRBV7-2 and TRBJ1-2): GAGVSQSPSNKVTEKGKDVELRCDPISGHTALYWYRQSLGQGLEFLIYFQGNSAPDKSGLPSDRFSAERTGGSVSTLTIQRTQQEDSAVYLCASSYRRGPDGYTFGSGTRLTVV.

The V and J genes are TRBV6-5 and TRBJ1-1, with TRBD1 as a possible D gene (5 bases). Germline loops: CDR1 MNHEY, CDR2 SVGAGI. The CDR3 has 15 residues. V lost 6 bases and J lost 0, with 14 bases in between. CDR3 residues: CASRSGAYLNTEAFF. CDR3 DNA: TGTGCCAGCAGAAGTGGGGCATACTTGAACACTGAAGCTTTCTTT.

This chain uses TRBV9 with TRBJ1-1; D gene ambiguous. Trimming shortened V by 4 bases and J by 3 bases, and 10 bases separated the two germline ends. This CDR3 has 13 residues. CDR1 SGDLS and CDR2 YYNGEE come from the germline V gene. The CDR3 is CASSRIVDTEAFF. The CDR3 DNA reads as TGTGCCAGCAGCAGAATAGTCGACACTGAAGCTTTCTTT.